This T cell receptor (beta chain) was recovered during a study of healthy donors' naive CD4 and CD8 T cells. The study's findings and limits: Negatively charged CDR3s marked CD8+ lineage; positively charged CDR3s marked CD4+ lineage. Bulk sequencing left alpha and beta chains unpaired.

Sorting defined naive CD4+ as CD4+CD8-CD45RO-CD45RA+ and naive CD8+ as CD8+CD4-CD45RA+CD27bright. Germline lookup yields CDR1 SGHNT and CDR2 YYREEE (reference sequence). The V end was cut by 0 bases, the J end by 2 bases, with 9 bases between. This CDR3 has 14 amino acids. In regard to this clonotype: Antigen specificity is unknown.

Starting from around 500 ng of total RNA, TCR libraries were made with linear amplification. TCRdb re-analysed the reads in MiXCR, keeping a single row per CDR3 protein. Here the sample spans approximately 180,000 distinct CDR3 sequences, over 60% being singletons. Sequencing used naive CD4+ and CD8+ T cells sorted from blood, pooled from several donors. This TCR came from a pool of human donors in good health; the sample pools cells from several healthy donors. This chain uses TRBV5-4 with TRBJ2-7; D may be TRBD2 (5 bases). The DNA of the CDR3 is TGTGCCAGCAGCTTGGCGGGGAGCCCCTACGAGCAGTACTTC. This sequence encodes CASSLAGSPYEQYF. The whole variable domain, filled in from reference TRBV5-4 and TRBJ2-7, reads ETGVTQSPTHLIKTRGQQVTLRCSSQSGHNTVSWYQQALGQGPQFIFQYYREEENGRGNFPPRFSGLQFPNYSSELNVNALELDDSALYLCASSLAGSPYEQYFGPGTRLTVT.